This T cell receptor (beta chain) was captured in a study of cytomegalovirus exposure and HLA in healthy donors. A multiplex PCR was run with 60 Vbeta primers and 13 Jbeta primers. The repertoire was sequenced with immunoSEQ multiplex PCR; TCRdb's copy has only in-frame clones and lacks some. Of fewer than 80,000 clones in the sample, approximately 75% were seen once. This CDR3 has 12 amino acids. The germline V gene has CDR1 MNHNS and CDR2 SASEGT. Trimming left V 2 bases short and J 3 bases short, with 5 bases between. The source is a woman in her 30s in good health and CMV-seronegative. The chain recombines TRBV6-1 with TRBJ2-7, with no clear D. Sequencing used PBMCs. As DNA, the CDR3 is TGTGCCAGCAGTGAAATGCGCTACGAGCAGTACTTC. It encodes CASSEMRYEQYF.